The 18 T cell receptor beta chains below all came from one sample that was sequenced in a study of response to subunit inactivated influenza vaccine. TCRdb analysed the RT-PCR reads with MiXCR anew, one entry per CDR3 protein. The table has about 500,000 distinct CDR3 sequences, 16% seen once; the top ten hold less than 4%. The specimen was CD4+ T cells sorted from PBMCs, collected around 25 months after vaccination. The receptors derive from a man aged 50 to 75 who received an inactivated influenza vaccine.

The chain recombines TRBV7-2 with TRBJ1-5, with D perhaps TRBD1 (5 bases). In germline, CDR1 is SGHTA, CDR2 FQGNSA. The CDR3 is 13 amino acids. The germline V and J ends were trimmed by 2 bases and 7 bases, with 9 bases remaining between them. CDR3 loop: CASSLPGFQPQHF. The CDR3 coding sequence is TGTGCCAGCAGCTTACCAGGGTTCCAGCCCCAGCATTTT. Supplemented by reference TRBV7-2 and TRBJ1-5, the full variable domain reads GAGVSQSPSNKVTEKGKDVELRCDPISGHTALYWYRQSLGQGLEFLIYFQGNSAPDKSGLPSDRFSAERTGGSVSTLTIQRTQQEDSAVYLCASSLPGFQPQHFGDGTRLSIL.

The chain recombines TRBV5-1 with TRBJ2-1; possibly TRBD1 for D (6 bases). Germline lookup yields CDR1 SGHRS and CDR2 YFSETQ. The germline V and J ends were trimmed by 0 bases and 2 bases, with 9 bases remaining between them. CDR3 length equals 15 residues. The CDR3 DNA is TGCGCCAGCAGCTTGGCCACAGGGACCTACAATGAGCAGTTCTTC. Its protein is CASSLATGTYNEQFF.

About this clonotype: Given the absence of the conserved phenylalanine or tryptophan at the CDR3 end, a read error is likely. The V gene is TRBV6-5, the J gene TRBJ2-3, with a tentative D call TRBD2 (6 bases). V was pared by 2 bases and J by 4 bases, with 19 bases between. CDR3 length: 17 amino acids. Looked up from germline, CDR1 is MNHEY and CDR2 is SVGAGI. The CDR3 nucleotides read TGTGCCAGCAGTTACAAGAAGCGGGCAGGGAAAGCAGATACGCAGTATTCT. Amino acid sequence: CASSYKKRAGKADTQYS.

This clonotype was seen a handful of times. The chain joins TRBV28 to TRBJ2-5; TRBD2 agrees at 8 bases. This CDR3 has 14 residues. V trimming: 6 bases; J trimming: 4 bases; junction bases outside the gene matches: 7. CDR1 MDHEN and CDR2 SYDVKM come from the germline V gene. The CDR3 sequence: CASSPRGGGETQYF. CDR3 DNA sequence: TGTGCCAGCAGCCCCCGGGGGGGAGGAGAGACCCAGTACTTC.

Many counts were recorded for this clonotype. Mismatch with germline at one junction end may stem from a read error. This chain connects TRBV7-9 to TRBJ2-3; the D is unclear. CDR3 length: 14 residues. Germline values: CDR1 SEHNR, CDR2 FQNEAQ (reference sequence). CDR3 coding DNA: TGTGCCAGCAGCTTAGCCCAGAGCACTGATACGCAGTATTTT. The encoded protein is CASSLAQSTDTQYF.

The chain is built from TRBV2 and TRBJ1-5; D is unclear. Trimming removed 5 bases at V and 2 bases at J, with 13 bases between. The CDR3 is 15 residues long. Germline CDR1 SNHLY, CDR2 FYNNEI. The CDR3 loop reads CASSPAGGGNQPQHF. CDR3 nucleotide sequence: TGTGCCAGCAGTCCTGCGGGCGGGGGCAATCAGCCCCAGCATTTT.

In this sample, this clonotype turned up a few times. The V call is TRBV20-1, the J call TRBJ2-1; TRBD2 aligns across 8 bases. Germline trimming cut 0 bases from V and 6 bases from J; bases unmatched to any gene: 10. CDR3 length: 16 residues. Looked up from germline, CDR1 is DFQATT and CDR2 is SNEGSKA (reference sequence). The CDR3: CSARDERGNVINEQFF. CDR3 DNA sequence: TGCAGTGCTAGAGATGAGCGGGGGAACGTTATCAATGAGCAGTTCTTC.

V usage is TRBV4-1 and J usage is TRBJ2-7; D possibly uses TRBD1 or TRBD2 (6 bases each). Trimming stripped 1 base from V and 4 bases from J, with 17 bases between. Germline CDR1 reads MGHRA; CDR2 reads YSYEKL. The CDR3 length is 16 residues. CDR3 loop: CASSQVPGEGGYEQYF. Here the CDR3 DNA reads TGCGCCAGCAGCCAAGTTCCCGGTGAGGGGGGTTACGAGCAGTACTTC.

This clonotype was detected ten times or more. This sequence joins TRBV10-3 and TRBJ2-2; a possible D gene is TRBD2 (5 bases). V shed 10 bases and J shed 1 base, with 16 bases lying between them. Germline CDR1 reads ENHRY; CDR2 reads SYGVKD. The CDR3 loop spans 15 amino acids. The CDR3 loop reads CATIRELLNTGELFF. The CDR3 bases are TGTGCCACGATAAGGGAGTTATTGAACACCGGGGAGCTGTTTTTT.

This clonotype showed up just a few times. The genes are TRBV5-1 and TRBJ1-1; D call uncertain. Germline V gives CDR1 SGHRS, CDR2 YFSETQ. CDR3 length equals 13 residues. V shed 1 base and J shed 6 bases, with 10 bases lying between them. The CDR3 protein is CASSLQVGAEAFF. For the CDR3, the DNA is TGCGCCAGCAGCTTGCAGGTTGGGGCTGAAGCTTTCTTT.

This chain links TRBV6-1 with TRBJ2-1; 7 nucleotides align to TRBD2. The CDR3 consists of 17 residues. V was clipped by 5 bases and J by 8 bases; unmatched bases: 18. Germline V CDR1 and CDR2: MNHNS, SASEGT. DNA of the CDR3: TGTGCCAGCAGTAAAACAGCTCGGGGGGACCGGTGGTATGAGCAGTTCTTC. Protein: CASSKTARGDRWYEQFF.

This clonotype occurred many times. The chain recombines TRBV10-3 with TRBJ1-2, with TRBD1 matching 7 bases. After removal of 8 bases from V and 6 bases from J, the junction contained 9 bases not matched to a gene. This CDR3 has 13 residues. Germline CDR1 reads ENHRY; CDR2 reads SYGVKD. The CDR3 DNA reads TGTGCCATCCCCAAAATCAGGGGGAATGGCTACACCTTC. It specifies CAIPKIRGNGYTF.

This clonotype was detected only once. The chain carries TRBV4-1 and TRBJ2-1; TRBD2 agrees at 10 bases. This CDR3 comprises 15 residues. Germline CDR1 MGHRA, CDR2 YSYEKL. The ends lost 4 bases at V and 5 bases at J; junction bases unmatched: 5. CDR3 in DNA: TGCGCCAGCAGCCCCCAGGGACTAGCGAACAATGAGCAGTTCTTC. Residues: CASSPQGLANNEQFF.

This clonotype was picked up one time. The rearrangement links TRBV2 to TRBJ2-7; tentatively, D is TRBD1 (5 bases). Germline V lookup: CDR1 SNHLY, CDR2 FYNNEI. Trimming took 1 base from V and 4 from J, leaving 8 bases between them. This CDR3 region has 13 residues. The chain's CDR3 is CASSEVGPYEQYF. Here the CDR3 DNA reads TGTGCCAGCAGTGAAGTGGGGCCGTACGAGCAGTACTTC.

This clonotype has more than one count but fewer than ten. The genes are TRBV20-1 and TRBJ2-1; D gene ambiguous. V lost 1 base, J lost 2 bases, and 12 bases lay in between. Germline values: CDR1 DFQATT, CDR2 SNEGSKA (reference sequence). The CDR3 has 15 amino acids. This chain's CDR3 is CSARVWLVTYNEQFF. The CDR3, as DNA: TGCAGTGCTAGAGTATGGCTAGTTACCTACAATGAGCAGTTCTTC.

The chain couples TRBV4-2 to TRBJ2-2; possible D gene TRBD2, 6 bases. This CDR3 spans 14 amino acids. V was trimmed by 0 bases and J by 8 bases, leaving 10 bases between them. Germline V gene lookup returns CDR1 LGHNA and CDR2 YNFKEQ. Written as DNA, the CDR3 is TGTGCCAGCAGCCAAGATTACCTAGCGGGGGAGCTGTTTTTT. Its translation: CASSQDYLAGELFF.

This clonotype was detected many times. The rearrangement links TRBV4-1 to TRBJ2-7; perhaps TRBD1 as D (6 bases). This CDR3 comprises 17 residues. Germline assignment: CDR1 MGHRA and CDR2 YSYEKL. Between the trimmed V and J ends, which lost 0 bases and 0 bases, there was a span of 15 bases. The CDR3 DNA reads TGCGCCAGCAGCCAAGATAAGGGCGGCAGGGGCTCCTACGAGCAGTACTTC. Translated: CASSQDKGGRGSYEQYF.

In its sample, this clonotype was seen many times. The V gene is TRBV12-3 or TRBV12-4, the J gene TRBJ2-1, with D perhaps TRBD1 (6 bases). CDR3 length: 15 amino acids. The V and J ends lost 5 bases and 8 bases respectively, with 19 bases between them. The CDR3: CASSPGTSLLDEQFF. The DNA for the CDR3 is TGTGCCAGCAGTCCCGGGACATCCCTGTTGGATGAGCAGTTCTTC.